A single sample is the source of the 19 T cell receptor beta chains below, sequenced in a study of tumor-infiltrating lymphocytes in localized non-small cell lung cancer. Produced via immunoSEQ multiplex PCR; TCRdb's table is partial and in-frame only. Of about 7,200 clones listed, roughly 58% are singletons. Sequences were obtained from lung tumor tissue. The source is a human donor with non-small cell lung cancer.

The V gene is TRBV7-9, the J gene TRBJ1-2; unclear D gene. The V end lost 5 bases, the J end lost 0 bases, and 13 bases lay between the germline ends. Germline CDR1 is SEHNR and CDR2 is FQNEAQ (reference sequence). This CDR3 comprises 15 residues. CDR3 DNA: TGTGCCAGCAGCCTGGAAGGGATCCCTAACTATGGCTACACCTTC. Its translation is CASSLEGIPNYGYTF.

The sample holds a few counts of this clone. The chain links TRBV6-5 to TRBJ1-4, with D perhaps matching TRBD1 (5 bases). Deletions cut 0 bases from V and 3 bases from J, with 8 bases between. There are 15 residues in the CDR3. Germline V lookup: CDR1 MNHEY, CDR2 SVGAGI. The CDR3 region is CASSYSKTANEKLFF. CDR3 DNA sequence: TGTGCCAGCAGTTACTCGAAGACAGCTAATGAAAAACTGTTTTTT.

The chain is built from TRBV5-4 and TRBJ2-1; no definite D call. V dropped 4 bases and J dropped 7 bases, with 9 bases sitting between them. There are 12 residues in the CDR3. The germline gives CDR1 SGHNT, CDR2 YYREEE (reference sequence). The CDR3 spells CASSAQKNEQFF. The CDR3 region has the DNA TGTGCCAGCAGCGCCCAAAAGAATGAGCAGTTCTTC.

V is TRBV6-6 and J is TRBJ1-4; D gene uncertain. This CDR3 spans 13 amino acids. V was shortened by 7 bases and J by 7 bases, with 13 bases between the two germline ends. Germline V gene data show CDR1 as MNHNY and CDR2 as SVGAGI (reference sequence). CDR3 protein: CASMTRPGEKLFF. CDR3 DNA: TGTGCCAGCATGACTCGACCGGGTGAAAAACTGTTTTTT.

The CDR3 loop is CASSRPGTGYNEQFF. The CDR3 DNA reads TGTGCCAGCAGCCGACCCGGGACAGGGTACAATGAGCAGTTCTTC. This chain links TRBV6-5 with TRBJ2-1; 9 nucleotides agree with TRBD1. The V gene end was trimmed by 6 bases and the J gene end by 4 bases; junction bases not matched to a gene: 7. CDR1 is MNHEY and CDR2 is SVGAGI in the germline V gene. This CDR3 is 15 amino acids long.

This clone was counted only a few times. The J gene is TRBJ2-3, the V gene TRBV6-5, with a tentative D call TRBD1 (6 bases). Trimming removed 6 bases from V and 8 bases from J, with 12 bases in between. Germline loops: CDR1 MNHEY, CDR2 SVGAGI. The CDR3 extends over 12 amino acids. The CDR3 DNA reads TGTGCCAGCAGGGACTCCAGGGGTACGCAGTATTTT. Its protein product is CASRDSRGTQYF.

The chain uses TRBV2 and TRBJ1-1, with D unclear. Germline lookup yields CDR1 SNHLY and CDR2 FYNNEI. V gave up 2 bases and J gave up 0 bases, with 7 bases separating them. The CDR3 is 14 amino acids. This chain's CDR3 is CASSELRLNTEAFF. The CDR3 DNA reads as TGTGCCAGCAGTGAACTACGGTTGAACACTGAAGCTTTCTTT.

This clone was counted only a few times. The rearrangement uses TRBV10-2 and TRBJ2-7; either TRBD1 or TRBD2 may fit D (5 bases each). V was shortened by 4 bases and J by 2 bases, with 9 bases between the two germline ends. The CDR3 is made up of 13 amino acids. Germline assignment: CDR1 WSHSY and CDR2 SAAADI. The CDR3 sequence is CASSAGTAYEQYF. For the CDR3, the DNA is TGCGCCAGCAGTGCCGGGACCGCCTACGAGCAGTACTTC.

The genes are TRBV19 and TRBJ2-3; tentative D call: TRBD1 (5 bases). The V end was cut by 7 bases, the J end by 1 base, with 9 bases between. The length of the CDR3 is 13 residues. CDR1 is LNHDA and CDR2 is SQIVND in the germline V gene (reference sequence). The CDR3 sequence: CASNQGGTDTQYF. The CDR3 nucleotides read TGTGCCAGTAACCAGGGCGGCACAGATACGCAGTATTTT. Based on the CDR3 plus reference TRBV19 and TRBJ2-3, the full variable domain is DGGITQSPKYLFRKEGQNVTLSCEQNLNHDAMYWYRQDPGQGLRLIYYSQIVNDFQKGDIAEGYSVSREKKESFPLTVTSAQKNPTAFYLCASNQGGTDTQYFGPGTRLTVL.

The chain joins TRBV5-1 to TRBJ1-2; D unclear. The V end lost 1 base, the J end lost 2 bases, and 6 bases lay between the germline ends. The CDR3 sequence is 13 residues long. Germline assignment: CDR1 SGHRS and CDR2 YFSETQ. The CDR3 sequence: CASSLRVNYGYTF. The CDR3 nucleotides are TGCGCCAGCAGCTTGAGGGTAAACTATGGCTACACCTTC.

This chain links TRBV6-6 with TRBJ2-7, with D possibly matching TRBD2 (5 bases). V lost 2 bases and J lost 3, with 11 bases in between. This CDR3 region has 14 residues. CDR1 is MNHNY, CDR2 SVGAGI, per germline (reference sequence). CDR3 sequence: CASSYRIRDYEQYF. CDR3 bases: TGTGCCAGCAGTTACCGAATACGGGACTACGAGCAGTACTTC.

The rearrangement joins TRBV6-6 to TRBJ2-3; no firm D call. This CDR3 comprises 13 residues. The ends were cut back, 6 bases at V and 6 bases at J, with 13 bases in the middle. From germline, CDR1 is MNHNY and CDR2 SVGAGI (reference sequence). This chain's CDR3 is CASSRANQDTQYF. The DNA for the CDR3 is TGTGCCAGCAGCCGGGCCAATCAGGATACGCAGTATTTT.

The genes are TRBV6-5 and TRBJ2-5; 9 nucleotides match TRBD1. The CDR3 consists of 14 residues. With 10 bases clipped from V and 5 bases from J, the junction kept 11 bases outside the gene matches. CDR1 is MNHEY and CDR2 is SVGAGI in the germline V gene. The DNA for the CDR3 is TGTGCCATCAGGGGGGGACAGGGTCAGGAGACCCAGTACTTC. It codes for CAIRGGQGQETQYF.

The CDR3 coding sequence is TGTGCCACCCGGGAGAGGGCAGGGGGCCTTGGCTACACCTTC. Its protein product is CATRERAGGLGYTF. The chain has TRBV6-4 and TRBJ1-2; 8 nucleotides line up with TRBD1. CDR3 size: 14 residues. Germline V gene data show CDR1 as MRHNA and CDR2 as SNTAGT. Trimming took 10 bases from V and 7 from J; bases not matched to a gene: 14.

By frequency in the sample, this clone is medium-sized. The chain has TRBV6-4 and TRBJ2-3; 9 nucleotides line up with TRBD2. Trimming at V came to 6 bases and at J to 2 bases, leaving 9 bases not matched to a gene. CDR1 MRHNA and CDR2 SNTAGT come from the germline V gene. The CDR3 contains 16 residues. CDR3 loop: CASSAQAGGLTDTQYF. The CDR3 DNA reads TGTGCCAGCAGCGCTCAAGCGGGAGGCCTCACAGATACGCAGTATTTT.

The rearrangement joins TRBV7-9 to TRBJ2-7; tentative D call: TRBD1 (6 bases). CDR3 length equals 13 residues. V was shortened by 2 bases and J by 3 bases, with 8 bases between the two germline ends. Germline CDR1 and CDR2: SEHNR and FQNEAQ (reference sequence). CDR3 sequence (DNA): TGTGCCAGCAGCTTAACGGACAGCTACGAGCAGTACTTC. This codes for CASSLTDSYEQYF.

CDR3 sequence (DNA): TGCGCCAGCAGCTCCCGGGACAGCTTGAACACCGGGGAGCTGTTTTTT. Encoded protein: CASSSRDSLNTGELFF. The chain couples TRBV5-1 to TRBJ2-2; TRBD1 matches at 7 bases. The CDR3 covers 16 residues. Germline V gene sequence: CDR1 SGHRS, CDR2 YFSETQ. Trimming removed 3 bases from V and 1 base from J; junction bases left unmatched: 6. The entire variable domain, with the rest obtained from reference TRBV5-1 and TRBJ2-2, is as follows: KAGVTQTPRYLIKTRGQQVTLSCSPISGHRSVSWYQQTPGQGLQFLFEYFSETQRNKGNFPGRFSGRQFSNSRSEMNVSTLELGDSALYLCASSSRDSLNTGELFFGEGSRLTVL.

V usage is TRBV6-6 and J usage is TRBJ2-1; D is uncertain. CDR3 size: 12 residues. The V and J ends lost 4 bases and 3 bases respectively, with 4 bases between them. Germline V gene lookup returns CDR1 MNHNY and CDR2 SVGAGI (reference sequence). The DNA of the CDR3 is TGTGCCAGCAGTTCTGACTACAATGAGCAGTTCTTC. As protein: CASSSDYNEQFF.

The rearrangement uses TRBV19 and TRBJ1-2; TRBD1 might be the D (5 bases). V lost 1 base and J 3 bases, leaving 15 bases between the germline ends. The CDR3 has 16 residues. Germline V gene data show CDR1 as LNHDA and CDR2 as SQIVND (reference sequence). This chain's CDR3 is CASSIVAGTADYGYTF. CDR3 bases: TGTGCCAGTAGTATAGTAGCAGGGACTGCTGACTATGGCTACACCTTC.